This T cell receptor beta chain was sequenced for a study of T-cell memory formation after mild COVID-19. Study-level information: There were largely donor-specific TCR clusters.

CDR1 and CDR2 (germline): DFQATT, SNEGSKA (reference sequence). Between the trimmed V and J ends, which lost 1 base and 4 bases, there was a span of 10 bases. The CDR3 totals 13 residues. TCRdb re-called the 5' RACE reads through MiXCR, storing one row per CDR3 protein. The sample carries approximately 350,000 distinct CDR3 sequences, around 28% recorded once. On this clonotype: Its antigen is unidentified.

Broader study findings: From day 15 to 85, contracting clones were balanced between CD4 and CD8, whereas later expanders leaned toward CD4+.

V usage is TRBV20-1 and J usage is TRBJ1-1, with D possibly being TRBD1 (5 bases). This TCR came from an adult woman who had mild COVID-19 (a few samples of this study predate the infection). Cell type and time point are not known. Sequenced input: PBMCs or a T cell subset sorted from them (not recorded which). The CDR3 spells CSARVPGGTEAFF. The CDR3 bases are TGCAGTGCTAGAGTTCCGGGGGGCACTGAAGCTTTCTTT.